The clone carrying this TCR beta chain was counted ten times or more. Its antigen is still unknown. The data belong to a study of T-cell reconstitution after alpha-beta-depleted transplantation in children. Study-level findings and limits: Several hundred rapidly expanded clones from non-depleted graft cells reportedly supplied alpha-beta T cells about two months post-transplant. Some patients showed high day-60 TCRbeta diversity, which derived from surviving recipient T cells and thymic progenitors. Hyperexpanded clones declined; after one year, newly produced T cells mostly supplied diversity.

TCRbeta library construction was performed incorporating unique molecular identifiers. TCRdb re-analysed the PCR reads in MiXCR, keeping a single row per CDR3 protein. The profile shows around 440,000 distinct CDR3 sequences, about 11% of them singletons. V was clipped by 3 bases and J by 3 bases, with 12 bases between them. Germline values: CDR1 MNHEY, CDR2 SVGEGT. CDR3 length equals 14 residues. The sequencing here drew on PBMCs, taken before TCRalphabeta/CD19-depleted stem cell transplant. This chain connects TRBV6-2 or TRBV6-3 to TRBJ2-7, with D possibly TRBD2 on 7 matching bases. This clonotype originated in a child aged 2 to 10 with inherited bone marrow failure, due to receive a stem cell transplant. CDR3 sequence: CASSYQGTNYEQYF. As DNA, the CDR3 is TGTGCCAGCAGTTATCAGGGGACTAACTACGAGCAGTACTTC.